A single sample is the source of the 28 T cell receptor beta chains below, sequenced in a study of PD-1 blockade in classical Hodgkin lymphoma. All the patients suffered relapse after autologous stem cell transplantation, and brentuximab vedotin exposure differed. The repertoire was sequenced with immunoSEQ multiplex PCR; TCRdb's copy has only in-frame clones and lacks some. The table records about 41,000 clones, roughly 70% of them present only once. The material was peripheral blood mononuclear cells (PBMCs), obtained at baseline. The receptors shown here come from a human donor with classical Hodgkin lymphoma.

This clone showed up just a few times. V is TRBV5-8 and J is TRBJ2-5; D unclear. The length of the CDR3 is 14 residues. The germline V and J ends were trimmed by 0 bases and 6 bases, with 12 bases remaining between them. CDR1 is SGHTS, CDR2 YDEGEE, per germline. The DNA of the CDR3 is TGTGCCAGCAGCTTGGTCGAGGACGGTAAGACCCAGTACTTC. Amino acids: CASSLVEDGKTQYF.

V gene TRBV19 combines with J gene TRBJ2-7; possibly TRBD1 or TRBD2 for D (5 bases each). CDR3 length: 14 amino acids. Per the germline V gene, CDR1 is LNHDA and CDR2 is SQIVND (reference sequence). V dropped 3 bases and J dropped 2 bases, with 11 bases sitting between them. The CDR3 loop reads CASSIRGVAYEQYF. CDR3 sequence (DNA): TGTGCCAGTAGTATTCGGGGCGTCGCCTACGAGCAGTACTTC.

This sequence joins TRBV2 and TRBJ2-7; perhaps TRBD2 as D (5 bases). V was cut by 8 bases and J by 7 bases, with 21 bases left in between. This CDR3 has 14 amino acids. Germline V gene data show CDR1 as SNHLY and CDR2 as FYNNEI. The CDR3 reads CASEISPGWWEQYF. The CDR3 coding sequence is TGTGCCAGCGAGATCTCCCCGGGGTGGTGGGAGCAGTACTTC.

The rearrangement uses TRBV7-2 and TRBJ2-3, with no clear D. Trimming removed 3 bases from V and 0 bases from J, with 7 bases in between. Germline V gene lookup returns CDR1 SGHTA and CDR2 FQGNSA. There are 14 residues in the CDR3. Here the CDR3 DNA reads TGTGCCAGCAGCTTTAGACCTAGCACAGATACGCAGTATTTT. Translation gives CASSFRPSTDTQYF.

This chain links TRBV7-2 with TRBJ2-1, with a tentative D call TRBD2 (6 bases). The germline CDR1 and CDR2 sequences are SGHTA and FQGNSA. CDR3 size: 16 residues. The V gene lost 2 bases and the J gene lost 0 bases, with 11 bases spanning the gap. The CDR3 DNA sequence: TGTGCCAGCAGCTTATCTAGCGACTTCTCCTACAATGAGCAGTTCTTC. As protein: CASSLSSDFSYNEQFF.

The V and J genes are TRBV30 and TRBJ1-5, with no clear D. This CDR3 region has 16 residues. Germline CDR1 reads GTSNPN; CDR2 reads SVGIG (reference sequence). Trimming took off 5 bases at V and 4 bases at J, with 21 bases between the two ends. This CDR3 reads CAWSVGVTPQNQPQHF. CDR3 nucleotides: TGTGCCTGGTCCGTAGGAGTCACACCTCAAAATCAGCCCCAGCATTTT.

The CDR3 sequence is CASSSTSVHEQYF. The CDR3 nucleotides read TGTGCCAGCAGTTCGACTAGCGTCCACGAGCAGTACTTC. The gene calls are TRBV6-6 and TRBJ2-7; 8 positions match TRBD2. Trimming removed 4 bases from V and 5 bases from J; junction bases left unmatched: 4. Germline lookup yields CDR1 MNHNY and CDR2 SVGAGI (reference sequence). The CDR3 sequence is 13 residues long.

The chain combines TRBV27 with TRBJ2-7; D may be TRBD1 or TRBD2 (6 bases each). Germline CDR1 and CDR2: MNHEY and SMNVEV (reference sequence). The length of the CDR3 is 14 residues. V was shortened by 8 bases and J by 1 base, with 15 bases between the two germline ends. CDR3 region: CASGSTGTSYEQYF. The CDR3 nucleotides are TGTGCCAGCGGGTCCACAGGGACTTCCTACGAGCAGTACTTC.

This clone was detected once. The V gene is TRBV27, the J gene TRBJ1-1, with a tentative D call TRBD1 (5 bases). The germline CDR1 and CDR2 sequences are MNHEY and SMNVEV (reference sequence). Trimming shortened V by 0 bases and J by 0 bases, and 8 bases separated the two germline ends. CDR3 length: 15 amino acids. The CDR3 spells CASSLSQGLNTEAFF. As DNA, the CDR3 is TGTGCCAGCAGTTTATCCCAGGGTTTGAACACTGAAGCTTTCTTT.

This clone was counted a few times. The chain's CDR3 is CASSLVVREKLFF. CDR3 sequence (DNA): TGTGCCAGCAGTTTAGTGGTCCGTGAGAAACTGTTTTTT. The chain recombines TRBV28 with TRBJ1-4; no clear D gene. CDR3 length: 13 residues. Trimming shortened V by 2 bases and J by 11 bases, and 12 bases separated the two germline ends. Germline V gives CDR1 MDHEN, CDR2 SYDVKM.

A few counts support this clone. The V call is TRBV6-5, the J call TRBJ2-1; 8 bases are a match to TRBD1. The CDR3 is 11 amino acids. Germline CDR1 is MNHEY and CDR2 is SVGAGI. After removal of 5 bases from V and 14 bases from J, the junction contained 5 bases not matched to a gene. The CDR3 coding sequence is TGTGCCAGCAGTGGCCGGACAGGGAAGTTCTTC. Translating it yields CASSGRTGKFF.

This clone was seen once. This chain joins TRBV6-1 and TRBJ1-2, with D uncertain. The CDR3 totals 14 residues. Per germline, CDR1 MNHNS and CDR2 SASEGT. V was cut by 3 bases and J by 8 bases, with 16 bases left in between. CDR3 sequence: CASSENKSIRGYTF. CDR3 coding DNA: TGTGCCAGCAGTGAGAACAAGTCTATAAGAGGCTACACCTTC.

The chain recombines TRBV10-2 with TRBJ2-7, with 7 bases matching TRBD2. CDR1 is WSHSY and CDR2 is SAAADI in the germline V gene. Trimming at V came to 6 bases and at J to 0 bases, leaving 2 bases not matched to a gene. The CDR3 runs to 13 residues. The CDR3 nucleotides read TGCGCCAGCAGCCGGGACTACTCCTACGAGCAGTACTTC. As protein: CASSRDYSYEQYF.

The V and J genes are TRBV6-6 and TRBJ2-2, with a weak D call TRBD1 (6 bases). The V gene lost 0 bases and the J gene lost 6 bases, with 11 bases spanning the gap. Germline CDR1 is MNHNY and CDR2 is SVGAGI (reference sequence). CDR3 size: 15 residues. In DNA form, the CDR3 reads TGTGCCAGCAGTTACTCGACCAGGGGACCCGGGGAGCTGTTTTTT. This encodes CASSYSTRGPGELFF.

The chain joins TRBV27 to TRBJ2-1; 9 bases agree with TRBD1. The trim removed 6 bases at V and 6 bases at J, leaving 9 bases unmatched. Germline lookup yields CDR1 MNHEY and CDR2 SMNVEV (reference sequence). The CDR3 extends over 15 amino acids. CDR3 region: CASRSPGTGLNEQFF. Written as DNA, the CDR3 is TGTGCCAGCAGATCCCCCGGGACAGGGCTCAATGAGCAGTTCTTC.

The CDR3 protein is CASTFGVEGAGELFF. DNA of the CDR3: TGTGCCAGCACCTTCGGGGTGGAGGGGGCCGGGGAGCTGTTTTTT. The chain is built from TRBV6-5 and TRBJ2-2; D assignment may be TRBD1 or TRBD2 (6 bases each). Germline CDR1 and CDR2: MNHEY and SVGAGI. The CDR3 sequence is 15 residues long. The V and J ends lost 7 bases and 6 bases respectively, with 18 bases between them.

The count of this clone is one. This chain uses TRBV29-1 with TRBJ2-2; 9 nucleotides agree with TRBD2. V lost 3 bases and J lost 3; bases outside the gene matches: 5. The CDR3 runs to 15 residues. Germline V gene data show CDR1 as SQVTM and CDR2 as ANQGSEA. The CDR3 protein is CSVEALAGHTGELFF. The CDR3 DNA reads TGCAGCGTTGAGGCGCTAGCGGGACACACCGGGGAGCTGTTTTTT.

The rearrangement joins TRBV28 to TRBJ1-1; maybe TRBD1 (5 bases). The V end was cut by 9 bases, the J end by 1 base, with 15 bases between. CDR3 size: 14 residues. Germline CDR1 and CDR2: MDHEN and SYDVKM. The CDR3, as DNA: TGTGCCAGTACCCGGGCCGGGGGGAACACTGAAGCTTTCTTT. Translation gives CASTRAGGNTEAFF. The variable domain in full, with the rest retrieved from reference TRBV28 and TRBJ1-1, is DVKVTQSSRYLVKRTGEKVFLECVQDMDHENMFWYRQDPGLGLRLIYFSYDVKMKEKGDIPEGYSVSREKKERFSLILESASTNQTSMYLCASTRAGGNTEAFFGQGTRLTVV.

V is TRBV28 and J is TRBJ2-7, with a weak D call TRBD1 (5 bases). Trimming left V 3 bases short and J 4 bases short, with 16 bases between. Germline CDR1 reads MDHEN; CDR2 reads SYDVKM. The CDR3 sequence is 15 residues long. CDR3 amino acids: CASSLEQATHYEQYF. CDR3 sequence (DNA): TGTGCCAGCAGTTTGGAACAGGCGACCCATTACGAGCAGTACTTC.

The gene calls are TRBV6-4 and TRBJ2-3; TRBD2 aligns across 13 bases. This CDR3 comprises 21 residues. J was trimmed by 5 bases and V by 0 bases; bases with no gene match: 17. From germline, CDR1 is MRHNA and CDR2 SNTAGT. The CDR3 is CASSDSSHGNRGTSGIDTQYF. In DNA, the CDR3 is TGTGCCAGCAGTGACTCGAGTCATGGTAATAGGGGGACTAGCGGGATAGATACGCAGTATTTT.

The J gene is TRBJ1-5, the V gene TRBV7-8; maybe TRBD1 (6 bases). V gave up 6 bases and J gave up 1 base, with 16 bases separating them. This CDR3 spans 16 amino acids. Germline assignment: CDR1 SGHVS and CDR2 FQNEAQ. CDR3 sequence (DNA): TGTGCCAGCAGTTCCCGTACAGGGATGAGCAATCAGCCCCAGCATTTT. Translated: CASSSRTGMSNQPQHF.

This clone has only one observation. The chain employs TRBV6-6 and TRBJ2-3; a weak D match, TRBD1 (7 bases). Germline CDR1 is MNHNY and CDR2 is SVGAGI (reference sequence). Trimming left V 6 bases short and J 0 bases short, with 10 bases between. This CDR3 spans 14 amino acids. The CDR3 protein is CASRQGTSTDTQYF. The CDR3 DNA is TGTGCCAGCAGACAGGGGACTAGCACAGATACGCAGTATTTT.

This chain connects TRBV30 to TRBJ2-1; D unclear. The ends were cut back, 3 bases at V and 10 bases at J, with 13 bases in the middle. Germline CDR1 GTSNPN, CDR2 SVGIG (reference sequence). The CDR3 has 12 residues. CDR3 nucleotide sequence: TGTGCCTGGAGACCCCAGGCTAAGGAGCAGTTCTTC. Its translation is CAWRPQAKEQFF.

This clone showed up just a few times. The rearrangement links TRBV7-9 to TRBJ2-7; TRBD1 matches at 7 bases. Germline loops: CDR1 SEHNR, CDR2 FQNEAQ (reference sequence). The V segment lost 4 bases and the J segment 0 bases; nucleotides outside the gene matches: 3. This CDR3 is 14 amino acids long. This CDR3 reads CASSSTGASYEQYF. The CDR3 coding sequence is TGTGCCAGCAGCTCCACAGGGGCCTCCTACGAGCAGTACTTC.

The chain links TRBV6-1 to TRBJ1-1, with D hard to call. The CDR3 runs 13 residues. CDR1 is MNHNS and CDR2 is SASEGT in the germline V gene. The V gene lost 5 bases and the J gene lost 10 bases, with 17 bases spanning the gap. The CDR3 DNA is TGTGCCAGCAGTTCTCTGGGTGCAGGTGCAGCTTTCTTT. Amino acids: CASSSLGAGAAFF.

CDR3 protein: CASSRRGLAGVYEQYF. The CDR3 DNA is TGTGCCAGCAGCCGTCGGGGGCTAGCGGGAGTCTACGAGCAGTACTTC. The chain couples TRBV7-9 to TRBJ2-7, with 10 bases aligning to TRBD2. This CDR3 is 16 amino acids long. Germline CDR1 and CDR2: SEHNR and FQNEAQ (reference sequence). Unmatched junction bases numbered 10, after V lost 5 bases and J lost 3 bases.

The chain links TRBV5-6 to TRBJ2-6, with D perhaps assigned TRBD1 or TRBD2 (5 bases each). Germline assignment: CDR1 SGHDT and CDR2 YYEEEE. Trimming removed 4 bases at V and 1 base at J, with 9 bases between. The CDR3 runs 15 residues. The CDR3 loop is CASSGTASGANVLTF. The CDR3 nucleotides are TGTGCCAGCAGCGGGACGGCTTCTGGGGCCAACGTCCTGACTTTC.

V gene TRBV27 combines with J gene TRBJ1-2, with D tentatively TRBD1 (6 bases). V lost 2 bases and J 1 base, leaving 17 bases between the germline ends. Germline V gene sequence: CDR1 MNHEY, CDR2 SMNVEV (reference sequence). The CDR3 consists of 17 residues. The CDR3 protein is CASSLVGQGRVNYGYTF. The CDR3 DNA reads TGTGCCAGCAGTTTAGTGGGGCAGGGGAGAGTTAACTATGGCTACACCTTC.